This entry describes one T cell receptor (beta chain). This clonotype was seen only a few times. Its antigen is still unknown. Base qualities are missing; no much larger clone stands one base away. The CDR3 covers 15 residues, taking in both the cysteine and the phenylalanine. The read is trimmed to its CDR3 DNA, 45 bases read in frame from base 1. V and J are trimmed by 4 bases and 2 bases, and the gene matches miss 8 bases of the junction. The germline V gene encodes CDR1 SGHDT and CDR2 YYEEEE. The data derive from a study of T-cell memory formation after mild COVID-19 (dated by TCRdb to about 2021). Background on the whole study: Most TCR sequence clusters were specific to one of the two donors. In a couple of donors, T-cell clones that expanded and contracted after mild COVID-19 were tracked by sequencing TCRalpha and TCRbeta repertoires over time. The cohort was made up of two young adult volunteers, one female and one male, who were previously healthy.

Ficoll-Paque density gradient centrifugation was used to isolate PBMCs. The sample was run on an Illumina NovaSeq 6000. Using 5'RACE with constant-segment primers, TCRalpha and TCRbeta cDNA libraries were constructed, with sample barcodes and unique molecular identifiers added in the process. Trizol reagent was used to extract RNA from every sample. Library amplification was performed in two PCR steps, and a second sample barcode and Illumina TruSeq adapters were introduced in the second step. Libraries were sequenced on an Illumina NovaSeq with 2 x 150 bp paired-end reads. Regarding the original processing steps: Reads were demultiplexed and collapsed into UMI-guided consensus sequences with migec v1.2.7. Using mixcr v2.1.11, UMI consensuses were aligned to TRA and TRB V and J templates and then assembled into clonotypes. A clonotype was counted as expanded or contracted only if both edgeR and NoisET called the change significant, with noise models trained on biological replicates. edgeR calls used a false discovery rate-adjusted p below 0.01 and a log2 fold-change threshold of 1. As an exploratory analysis of dynamics, max-normalized trajectories of the 1000 most abundant clonotypes were examined by PCA with hierarchical clustering. Separately sequenced CD4+ and CD8+ repertoires were used to assign a CD4 or CD8 phenotype to each responding clone. TCRdb reprocessing: public reads trimmed at Q25 with fastp, clones called with MiXCR, in-frame beta chains kept. Identical CDR3 protein sequences are pooled into one entry, listed with their most common genes and DNA. The V and J calls shown here were made by TCRdb, not taken from the authors' results. The sample table records roughly 450,000 distinct CDR3 sequences; around 17% of these occur just once. The top ten hold 20% to 25% of the sample.

Results and caveats for the whole study, not just this receptor: From day 15 to 85, contracting clones showed balanced CD4/CD8 phenotypes, whereas a second wave of clones that expanded from day 15 to 37 leaned towards CD4+. Contracting CD4+ clones were found mainly in CM and EM memory subsets, while CD8+ clones were enriched in EMRA. The study included only two mild cases, and larger cohorts that include severe cases with pre-infection samples were judged to be necessary. SARS-CoV-2 specificity of the second-wave clones peaking on day 37 was not confirmed. Some responding clones were found in pre-infection memory, which suggests that pre-existing cross-reactive memory T cells took part in the SARS-CoV-2 response.

This chain joins TRBV5-6 to TRBJ1-1, and 7 junctional nucleotides match TRBD1. The receptor was isolated from a man between 18 and 35 years old who had mild COVID-19 (a few samples of this study predate the infection). The sample titles of this study are shuffled in the database, so cell type and time point are left out; the donor was told from shared clones. The sequencing input was PBMCs or a T cell subset sorted from them (not recorded which). Here is the DNA: TGTGCCAGCAGCCTCGGACAGGCAAGAAACACTGAAGCTTTCTTT. Translated, this gives CASSLGQARNTEAFF.